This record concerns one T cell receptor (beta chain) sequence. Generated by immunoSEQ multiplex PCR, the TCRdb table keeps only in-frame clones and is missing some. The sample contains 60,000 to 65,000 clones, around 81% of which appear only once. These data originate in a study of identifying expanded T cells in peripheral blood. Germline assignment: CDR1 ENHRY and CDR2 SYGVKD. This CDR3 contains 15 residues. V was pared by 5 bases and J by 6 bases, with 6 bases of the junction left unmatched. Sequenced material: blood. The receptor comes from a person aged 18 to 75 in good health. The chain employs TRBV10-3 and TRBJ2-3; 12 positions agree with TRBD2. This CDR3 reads CAISRLAGEEDTQYF. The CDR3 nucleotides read TGTGCCATCAGTAGACTAGCGGGGGAGGAGGATACGCAGTATTTT.